These 22 T cell receptor beta chains were all obtained from the same sample, sequenced in a study of T-cell memory formation after mild COVID-19 (dated by TCRdb to the early 2020s). Receptors were amplified or captured by 5' RACE. These reads were obtained on an Illumina NovaSeq 6000. TCRdb reworked the public reads: Q25 trimming with fastp, MiXCR clone assembly, productive beta chains retained. Every entry covers one CDR3 protein and lists the most common genes and DNA from its rows. Recorded for this sample are about 350,000 distinct CDR3 sequences; approximately 15% of them occurred a single time. The ten most abundant clones make up about a fifth of the sample. The sequencing sample was made of PBMCs or a T cell subset sorted from them (not recorded which). The receptors here all came from a man between 18 and 29 years old who had mild COVID-19 (a few samples of this study predate the infection). The sample titles of this study are shuffled in the database, so cell type and time point are left out; the donor was told from shared clones.

This clonotype was observed a few times. The CDR3 region has the DNA TGTGCCAGCAGTCCCACGCTACTACTAGCGGGCGGGCGACCTACTTACGAGCAGTACTTC. This gives the protein CASSPTLLLAGGRPTYEQYF. The J gene is TRBJ2-7, the V gene TRBV12-3 or TRBV12-4; TRBD2 agrees at 9 bases. This CDR3 spans 20 amino acids. J gave up 4 bases and V 5 bases, and 24 bases lay outside the gene matches.

On this clonotype itself: This sequence may be a read error, since a much larger clone differs from it by one base. The rearrangement uses TRBV7-7 and TRBJ2-3, with a tentative D call TRBD1 (6 bases). Germline CDR1 reads SSHAT; CDR2 reads FNYEAQ (reference sequence). The V and J ends lost 5 bases and 4 bases respectively, with 10 bases between them. The CDR3 runs 13 residues. The CDR3: CASSQDSPDTQYF. CDR3 DNA: TGTGCCAGCAGCCAGGACAGCCCAGATACGCAGTATTTT.

The V and J genes are TRBV6-6 and TRBJ2-5; TRBD2 aligns across 9 bases. This CDR3 spans 14 amino acids. The V and J ends lost 3 bases and 4 bases, in that order; junction bases with no gene match: 3. The germline CDR1 and CDR2 sequences are MNHNY and SVGAGI (reference sequence). The DNA for the CDR3 is TGTGCCAGCAGTTATGGTAGCGGGGGAGAGACCCAGTACTTC. It encodes CASSYGSGGETQYF.

The chain recombines TRBV7-9 with TRBJ1-1, with TRBD1 matching 9 bases. Losses at the gene ends were 6 bases for V and 1 base for J; bases not matched to a gene: 18. CDR3 length: 19 residues. The V gene's germline CDR1 is SEHNR and CDR2 FQNEAQ (reference sequence). Here the CDR3 reads CASSSTRTGERDRNTEAFF. The CDR3 region has the DNA TGTGCCAGCAGTTCGACCAGGACAGGGGAAAGGGATCGGAACACTGAAGCTTTCTTT.

The chain has TRBV27 and TRBJ2-3; D perhaps matches TRBD2 (5 bases). Germline lookup yields CDR1 MNHEY and CDR2 SMNVEV (reference sequence). The CDR3 covers 13 residues. The V gene lost 8 bases and the J gene lost 8 bases, with 17 bases spanning the gap. The CDR3 protein is CASGSSGLGTQYF. DNA of the CDR3: TGTGCCAGCGGTTCCTCTGGACTCGGTACGCAGTATTTT.

The CDR3 protein is CASSLQTSTDTQYF. The DNA for the CDR3 is TGTGCCAGCAGTCTGCAAACTAGCACAGATACGCAGTATTTT. V gene TRBV27 combines with J gene TRBJ2-3; no clear D gene. Trimming shortened V by 5 bases and J by 0 bases, and 9 bases separated the two germline ends. Germline lookup yields CDR1 MNHEY and CDR2 SMNVEV (reference sequence). CDR3 length equals 14 residues.

The chain combines TRBV10-3 with TRBJ2-7; the D gene is possibly TRBD2 (5 bases). V lost 2 bases to trimming and J lost 12 bases, with 20 bases between them. The length of the CDR3 is 14 residues. Germline CDR1 is ENHRY and CDR2 is SYGVKD. CDR3 loop: CAISEGGLALRMYV. CDR3 sequence (DNA): TGTGCCATCAGTGAGGGAGGCCTAGCCCTGAGAATGTACGTC.

At least ten counts were recorded for this clonotype. This chain links TRBV15 with TRBJ2-3; maybe TRBD2 (6 bases). The CDR3 sequence is 14 residues long. Germline V gene data show CDR1 as LNHNV and CDR2 as YYDKDF (reference sequence). Trimming took off 5 bases at V and 2 bases at J, with 11 bases between the two ends. As DNA, the CDR3 is TGTGCCACCAGCGGGGGACTTTTCACAGATACGCAGTATTTT. Its translation is CATSGGLFTDTQYF. Complete variable domain (other parts from reference TRBV15 and TRBJ2-3): DAMVIQNPRYQVTQFGKPVTLSCSQTLNHNVMYWYQQKSSQAPKLLFHYYDKDFNNEADTPDNFQSRRPNTSFCFLDIRSPGLGDTAMYLCATSGGLFTDTQYFGPGTRLTVL.

This clonotype appeared many times. The chain links TRBV12-3 or TRBV12-4 to TRBJ2-2; D tentatively fits TRBD1 or TRBD2 (5 bases each). V was clipped by 1 base and J by 2 bases, with 11 bases between them. This CDR3 comprises 16 residues. Written as DNA, the CDR3 is TGTGCCAGCAGTTTAGTCCGGGGCTCAAACACCGGGGAGCTGTTTTTT. This encodes CASSLVRGSNTGELFF.

This clonotype was picked up a small number of times. The gene calls are TRBV6-5 and TRBJ2-7; 14 bases line up with TRBD2. V gave up 0 bases and J gave up 3 bases; unmatched junction bases: 7. Germline assignment: CDR1 MNHEY and CDR2 SVGAGI. This CDR3 has 18 amino acids. The CDR3 nucleotides read TGTGCCAGCAGTTACTCCCTCTGGACTAGCGGGAGGAACTACGAGCAGTACTTC. This gives the protein CASSYSLWTSGRNYEQYF.

This clonotype was counted only a few times. V and J are TRBV13 and TRBJ2-1; TRBD2 aligns across 8 bases. V dropped 5 bases and J dropped 9; count of bases not matched to a gene: 3. CDR1 and CDR2 from the germline V gene are PRHDT and FYEKMQ (reference sequence). This CDR3 region has 12 residues. CDR3 protein: CASSPGGSEQFF. The CDR3 coding sequence is TGTGCCAGCAGCCCGGGGGGGAGTGAGCAGTTCTTC.

This clonotype was detected ten times or more. V is TRBV7-2 and J is TRBJ2-7; perhaps TRBD2 as D (5 bases). With 3 bases removed from V and 3 bases from J, the gap between germline ends came to 18 bases. CDR1 is SGHTA and CDR2 is FQGNSA in the germline V gene. The CDR3 loop spans 16 amino acids. CDR3 in amino acids: CASSFLPGGRYYEQYF. CDR3 bases: TGTGCCAGCAGCTTTCTTCCCGGAGGACGGTACTACGAGCAGTACTTC.

The gene calls are TRBV7-3 and TRBJ2-2; D possibly corresponds to TRBD2 (6 bases). Germline-derived CDR1 and CDR2 are SGHTA and FQGTGA. V lost 2 bases and J 5 bases, leaving 12 bases between the germline ends. This CDR3 contains 15 residues. The CDR3, as DNA: TGTGCCAGCAGCTTACTTGCGGGGAAAACCGGGGAGCTGTTTTTT. Translation: CASSLLAGKTGELFF.

This clonotype occurred many times. This sequence joins TRBV7-9 and TRBJ2-1; 8 bases fit TRBD1. Trimming at V came to 6 bases and at J to 4 bases, leaving 8 bases not matched to a gene. Germline lookup yields CDR1 SEHNR and CDR2 FQNEAQ (reference sequence). The CDR3 sequence is 15 residues long. The CDR3 nucleotides read TGTGCCAGCAGTCCCGGGACAGGCGTTTACAATGAGCAGTTCTTC. Residues: CASSPGTGVYNEQFF.

This clonotype was seen many times. This chain uses TRBV5-1 with TRBJ2-7; D not resolved. CDR3 length equals 13 residues. The V gene lost 2 bases and the J gene lost 4 bases, with 10 bases spanning the gap. Germline CDR1 reads SGHRS; CDR2 reads YFSETQ. CDR3 in amino acids: CASSLRQEYEQYF. The CDR3 DNA reads as TGCGCCAGCAGCTTACGGCAGGAGTACGAGCAGTACTTC. Filled out from reference TRBV5-1 and TRBJ2-7, the complete variable domain reads KAGVTQTPRYLIKTRGQQVTLSCSPISGHRSVSWYQQTPGQGLQFLFEYFSETQRNKGNFPGRFSGRQFSNSRSEMNVSTLELGDSALYLCASSLRQEYEQYFGPGTRLTVT.

The V and J genes are TRBV12-5 and TRBJ2-3; possibly TRBD1 for D (5 bases). Germline V CDR1 and CDR2: LGHNT, FRNRAP. Between the trimmed V and J ends, which lost 0 bases and 1 base, there was a span of 5 bases. This CDR3 spans 14 amino acids. CDR3 residues: CASGLVGGTDTQYF. The CDR3 DNA sequence: TGTGCTAGTGGTTTGGTAGGGGGCACAGATACGCAGTATTTT.

This clonotype was detected a few times. The chain carries TRBV9 and TRBJ2-2; D not resolved. Per germline, CDR1 SGDLS and CDR2 YYNGEE. V lost 4 bases and J lost 1, with 8 bases in between. This CDR3 spans 14 amino acids. The CDR3 DNA reads as TGTGCCAGCAGCCGCGCCGGGAACACCGGGGAGCTGTTTTTT. As protein: CASSRAGNTGELFF.

This clonotype was seen a handful of times. V and J are TRBV7-8 and TRBJ2-4; 7 bases match TRBD1. The V gene's germline CDR1 is SGHVS and CDR2 FQNEAQ. The CDR3 length is 21 residues. The J segment lost 0 bases and the V segment lost 5 bases, leaving 22 bases of the junction unmatched. The CDR3 spells CASSGTDAGTDISLAKNIQYF. CDR3 DNA sequence: TGTGCCAGCAGCGGAACAGACGCCGGGACAGATATTTCTTTAGCCAAAAACATTCAGTACTTC.

J is TRBJ2-7 and V is TRBV20-1; perhaps D is TRBD1 or TRBD2 (5 bases each). This CDR3 comprises 14 residues. The V gene lost 0 bases and the J gene lost 3 bases, with 12 bases spanning the gap. Germline V gene data show CDR1 as DFQATT and CDR2 as SNEGSKA (reference sequence). The CDR3 protein is CSARDEGRDYEQYF. The CDR3 coding sequence is TGCAGTGCTAGAGATGAGGGCAGGGACTACGAGCAGTACTTC.

This chain joins TRBV4-3 and TRBJ2-7; D is perhaps TRBD1 (6 bases). V lost 3 bases, J lost 2 bases, and 11 bases lay in between. Germline values: CDR1 LGHNA, CDR2 YSLEER. CDR3 length: 14 amino acids. The CDR3 reads CASSHNRETYEQYF. CDR3 nucleotides: TGCGCCAGCAGCCACAACAGGGAAACCTACGAGCAGTACTTC.

The chain employs TRBV7-2 and TRBJ1-5, with D maybe TRBD1 (5 bases). This CDR3 spans 14 amino acids. The germline V gene has CDR1 SGHTA and CDR2 FQGNSA. The germline V and J ends were trimmed by 5 bases and 6 bases, with 14 bases remaining between them. The CDR3 DNA sequence: TGTGCCAGCAGCCTCGGGGCAGGAGGTCAGCCCCAGCATTTT. Protein product: CASSLGAGGQPQHF.

This clonotype was counted only a few times. This sequence joins TRBV7-8 and TRBJ2-2; 9 positions match TRBD2. The germline CDR1 and CDR2 sequences are SGHVS and FQNEAQ. The CDR3 covers 19 residues. V shed 4 bases and J 1 base; nucleotides not matched to a gene: 13. The CDR3 region is CASSSRGRGGPKNTGELFF. The CDR3 nucleotides read TGTGCCAGCAGCTCGCGGGGGCGGGGGGGCCCCAAGAACACCGGGGAGCTGTTTTTT.